This T cell receptor beta chain was identified during a study of CD8+ T cells in alopecia areata. Reverse transcription of extracted RNA yielded cDNA, which provided the sequencing template. The table came from immunoSEQ multiplex PCR; TCRdb's copy has only in-frame clones and leaves some out. The sample yields fewer than 200,000 clones, about 63% seen once. The V and J ends lost 6 bases and 8 bases respectively, with 11 bases between them. The CDR3 covers 11 residues. Germline CDR1 SGHDT, CDR2 YYEEEE. Researchers took lesional scalp punch biopsies and peripheral blood from people who were alopecia areata patients.

The input for sequencing was CD4+ T cells sorted from blood, taken at week 0. The genes are TRBV5-6 and TRBJ1-1; no clear D. The source of this sequence is a human donor with alopecia areata. The CDR3 DNA reads TGTGCCAGCAACAACTTTGGGGAAGCTTTCTTT. Protein sequence: CASNNFGEAFF.